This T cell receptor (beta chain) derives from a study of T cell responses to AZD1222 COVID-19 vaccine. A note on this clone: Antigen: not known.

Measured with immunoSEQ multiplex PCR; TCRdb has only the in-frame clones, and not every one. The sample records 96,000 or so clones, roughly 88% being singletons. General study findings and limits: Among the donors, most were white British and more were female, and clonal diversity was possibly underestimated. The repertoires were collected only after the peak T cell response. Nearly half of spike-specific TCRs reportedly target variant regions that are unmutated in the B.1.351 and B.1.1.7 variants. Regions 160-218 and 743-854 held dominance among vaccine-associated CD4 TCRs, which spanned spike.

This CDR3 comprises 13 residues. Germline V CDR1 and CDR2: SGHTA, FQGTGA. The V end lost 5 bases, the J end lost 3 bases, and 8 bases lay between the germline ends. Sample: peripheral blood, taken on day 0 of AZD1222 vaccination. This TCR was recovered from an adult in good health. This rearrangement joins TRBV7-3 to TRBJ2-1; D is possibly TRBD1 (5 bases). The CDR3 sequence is CASSPRDYNEQFF. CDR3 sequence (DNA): TGTGCCAGCAGCCCCAGGGACTACAATGAGCAGTTCTTC.